This TCR beta chain was obtained from a study of shared clonotypes between healthy human individuals. Overall study context: Each donor's CD8 memory used one plate, CD8 naive two, each CD4 subset three.

This table comes from immunoSEQ multiplex PCR, and its TCRdb copy is limited to in-frame clones, with some not included. Altogether under 2.5 million clones are present, just under 95% being singletons, with the ten largest covering about 0.41%. In regard to this clone: Its antigen is not identified.

Study-wide findings and caveats: Sampling covered blood only; tissue repertoires likely differ.

Naive CD4+ cells were CD45RA-selected; the remaining cells were memory. Sequenced input: naive CD4+ T cells from PBMCs. Subset indicated: CD45RA+ positively selected. The sequence was collected from a man aged 18 to 30 in good health. Some clones in this sample may be carry-over from other donors' samples.

The CDR3 region is CSSSGAPSENTGELFF. CDR3 nucleotides: TGCTCGTCGTCGGGGGCCCCTTCGGAGAACACCGGGGAGCTGTTTTTT. The V and J genes are TRBV29-1 and TRBJ2-2; either TRBD1 or TRBD2 may fit D (6 bases each). Germline V gene data show CDR1 as SQVTM and CDR2 as ANQGSEA. This CDR3 has 16 residues.